Detailed here is one T cell receptor (beta chain). The sample belongs to a study of patients and donors after allogeneic stem cell transplantation. V shed 5 bases and J 8 bases; nucleotides not matched to a gene: 5. CDR1 and CDR2 (germline): MNHEY, SVGAGI. There are 13 residues in the CDR3. TCRdb itself ran the RT-PCR reads through MiXCR, one entry per CDR3 protein. The data show roughly 180,000 distinct CDR3 sequences, less than 45% seen once. This receptor was obtained from a human donor who was either an allogeneic HSCT recipient or a stem cell or donor lymphocyte infusion donor (not recorded which). It is not recorded whose cells these are; they may come from a transplant donor. The rearrangement links TRBV6-5 to TRBJ1-2; 10 bases match TRBD1. Specimen: blood, either unsorted or a sorted T cell fraction (not recorded which). The CDR3: CASSQTGGDGYTF. CDR3 bases: TGTGCCAGCAGTCAGACAGGGGGCGACGGCTACACCTTC.